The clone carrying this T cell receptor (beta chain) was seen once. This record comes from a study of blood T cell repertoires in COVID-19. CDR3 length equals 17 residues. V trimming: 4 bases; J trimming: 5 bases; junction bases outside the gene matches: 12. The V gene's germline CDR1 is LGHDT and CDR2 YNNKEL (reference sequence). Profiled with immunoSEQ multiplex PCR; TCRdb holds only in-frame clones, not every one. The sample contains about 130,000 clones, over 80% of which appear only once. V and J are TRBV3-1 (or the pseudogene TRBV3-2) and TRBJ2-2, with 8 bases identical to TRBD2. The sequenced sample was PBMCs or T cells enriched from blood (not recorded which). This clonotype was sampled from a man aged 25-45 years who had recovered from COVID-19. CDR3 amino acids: CASSPARRGEKTGELFF. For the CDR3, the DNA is TGTGCCAGCAGCCCGGCCCGGCGGGGGGAGAAAACCGGGGAGCTGTTTTTT.